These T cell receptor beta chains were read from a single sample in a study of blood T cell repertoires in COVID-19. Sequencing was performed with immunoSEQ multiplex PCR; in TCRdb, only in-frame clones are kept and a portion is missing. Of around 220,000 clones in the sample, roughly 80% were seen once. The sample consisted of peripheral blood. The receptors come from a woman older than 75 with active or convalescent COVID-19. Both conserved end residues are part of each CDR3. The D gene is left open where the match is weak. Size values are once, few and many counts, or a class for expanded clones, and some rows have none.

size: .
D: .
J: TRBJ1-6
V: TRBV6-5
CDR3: CVTRQVTNSPLHF
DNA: TGTGTCACAAGACAGGTCACCAATTCACCCCTCCACTTT

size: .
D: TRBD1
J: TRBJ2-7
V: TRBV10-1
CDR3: CASSDVLGQGGYEQYF
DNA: TGCGCCAGCAGTGACGTCTTGGGACAGGGAGGCTACGAGCAGTACTTC

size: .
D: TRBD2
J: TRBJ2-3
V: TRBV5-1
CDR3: CASSQGLAGGTDTQYF
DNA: TGCGCCAGCAGCCAGGGACTAGCGGGAGGCACAGATACGCAGTATTTT

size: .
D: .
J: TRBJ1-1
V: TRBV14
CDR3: CASSPQEGLPNTEAFF
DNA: TGTGCCAGCAGCCCCCAGGAGGGACTTCCGAACACTGAAGCTTTCTTT

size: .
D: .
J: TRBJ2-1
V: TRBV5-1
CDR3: CASSLGTLEQFF
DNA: TGCGCCAGCAGCTTGGGGACACTAGAGCAGTTCTTC

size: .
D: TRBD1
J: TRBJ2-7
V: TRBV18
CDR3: CASSPPGQGASYEQYF
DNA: TGTGCCAGCTCACCCCCCGGACAGGGGGCCTCCTACGAGCAGTACTTC

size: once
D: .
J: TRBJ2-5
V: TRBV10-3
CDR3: CAISESGGRGETQYF
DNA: TGTGCCATCAGTGAGTCGGGGGGTCGGGGAGAGACCCAGTACTTC

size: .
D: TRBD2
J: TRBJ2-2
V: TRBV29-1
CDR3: CSVPAGVLSSNTGELFF
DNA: TGCAGCGTGCCAGCGGGGGTCCTCTCTTCGAACACCGGGGAGCTGTTTTTT

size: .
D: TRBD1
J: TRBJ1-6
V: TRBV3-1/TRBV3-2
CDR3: CASSWTGANSPLHF
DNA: TGTGCCAGCAGCTGGACAGGGGCGAATTCACCCCTCCACTTT

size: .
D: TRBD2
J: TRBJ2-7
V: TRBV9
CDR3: CASSVGVSTSGGEQYF
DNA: TGTGCCAGCAGCGTAGGGGTGTCGACTAGCGGGGGCGAGCAGTACTTC

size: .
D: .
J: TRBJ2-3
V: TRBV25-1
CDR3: CASSPRGNVPDTQYF
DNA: TGTGCCAGCAGTCCTCGCGGGAACGTCCCAGATACGCAGTATTTT

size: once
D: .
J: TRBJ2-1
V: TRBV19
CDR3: CASSMGRPLDEQFF
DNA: TGTGCCAGTAGTATGGGGCGGCCCCTGGATGAGCAGTTCTTC

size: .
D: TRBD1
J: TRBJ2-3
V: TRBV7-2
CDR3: CASSTRQGAVDTQYF
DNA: TGTGCCAGCAGCACAAGACAGGGGGCGGTAGATACGCAGTATTTT

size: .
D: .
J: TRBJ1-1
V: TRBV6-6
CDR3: CASSYSLEAFF
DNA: TGTGCCAGCAGTTACTCCCTAGAAGCTTTCTTT

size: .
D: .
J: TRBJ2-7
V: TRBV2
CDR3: CASNPRVGYEQYF
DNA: TGTGCCAGCAACCCCCGGGTTGGGTACGAGCAGTACTTC

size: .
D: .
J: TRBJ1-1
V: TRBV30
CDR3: CAWRGTQAFF
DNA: TGTGCCTGGAGGGGCACCCAAGCTTTCTTT

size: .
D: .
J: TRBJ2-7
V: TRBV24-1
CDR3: CATSGAGGGYEQYF
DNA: TGTGCCACCAGTGGGGCAGGGGGAGGTTACGAGCAGTACTTC

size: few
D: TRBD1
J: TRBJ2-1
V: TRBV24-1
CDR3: CATSESPGQYNEQFF
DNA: TGTGCCACCAGTGAATCCCCGGGACAGTACAATGAGCAGTTCTTC

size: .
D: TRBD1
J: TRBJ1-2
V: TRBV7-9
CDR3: CASSYDRELYGYTF
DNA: TGTGCCAGCAGTTATGACAGGGAGTTGTATGGCTACACCTTC

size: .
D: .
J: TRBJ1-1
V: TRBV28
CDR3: CASTGLLGAFF
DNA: TGTGCCAGCACCGGACTGCTAGGCGCTTTCTTT

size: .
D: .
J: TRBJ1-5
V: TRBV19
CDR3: CASSIGGLINQPQHF
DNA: TGTGCCAGTAGTATTGGGGGCCTGATCAATCAGCCCCAGCATTTT

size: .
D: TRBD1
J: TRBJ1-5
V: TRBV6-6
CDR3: CASSPGGDRHQPQHF
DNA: TGTGCCAGCTCCCCAGGGGGCGATCGCCATCAGCCCCAGCATTTT

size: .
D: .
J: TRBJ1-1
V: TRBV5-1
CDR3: CASSLMPGYEAFF
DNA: TGCGCCAGCAGCTTGATGCCAGGTTACGAAGCTTTCTTT

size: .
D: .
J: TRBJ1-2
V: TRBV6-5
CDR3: CASSYREGGTYGYTF
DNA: TGTGCCAGCAGTTACAGGGAGGGGGGTACCTATGGCTACACCTTC

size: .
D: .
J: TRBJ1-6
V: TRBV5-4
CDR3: CASSLVQGKNSPLHF
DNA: TGTGCCAGCAGCTTGGTGCAGGGGAAGAATTCACCCCTCCACTTT

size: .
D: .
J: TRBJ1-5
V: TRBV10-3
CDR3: CAISGTNSNQPQHF
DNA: TGTGCCATCAGTGGCACAAATAGCAATCAGCCCCAGCATTTT

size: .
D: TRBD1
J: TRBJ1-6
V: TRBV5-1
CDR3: CASSFTPKGQGYNSPLHF
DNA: TGCGCCAGCAGCTTCACACCTAAGGGACAGGGTTATAATTCACCCCTCCACTTT

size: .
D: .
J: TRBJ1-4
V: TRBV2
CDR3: CASSGGRNEKLFF
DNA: TGTGCCAGCAGTGGGGGCAGAAATGAAAAACTGTTTTTT

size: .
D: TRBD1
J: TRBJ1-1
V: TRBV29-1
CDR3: CSVEPTGLSTEAFF
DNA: TGCAGCGTTGAGCCGACAGGGTTGTCCACTGAAGCTTTCTTT

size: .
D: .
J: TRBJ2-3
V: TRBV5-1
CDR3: CASSPGQPGENTQYF
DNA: TGCGCCAGCAGCCCGGGACAGCCGGGAGAAAATACGCAGTATTTT

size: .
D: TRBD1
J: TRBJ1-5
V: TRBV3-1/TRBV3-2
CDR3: CASSPDRVLNQPQHF
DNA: TGTGCCAGCAGCCCAGACAGGGTACTAAATCAGCCCCAGCATTTT

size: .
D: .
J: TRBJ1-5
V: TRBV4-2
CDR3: CASSQGEGSNQPQHF
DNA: TGTGCCAGCAGCCAAGGTGAGGGTAGCAATCAGCCCCAGCATTTT

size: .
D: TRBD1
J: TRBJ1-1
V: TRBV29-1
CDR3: CSVDPSRTGGGGNTEAFF
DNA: TGCAGCGTTGATCCGTCCCGGACAGGGGGCGGAGGGAACACTGAAGCTTTCTTT

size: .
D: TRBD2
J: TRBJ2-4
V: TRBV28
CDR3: CASSPGTSGRAIAKNIQYF
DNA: TGTGCCAGCAGTCCTGGGACTAGCGGGAGGGCTATAGCCAAAAACATTCAGTACTTC

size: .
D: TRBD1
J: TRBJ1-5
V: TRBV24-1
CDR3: CATSETTGASQPQHF
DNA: TGTGCCACCAGTGAAACGACAGGGGCAAGTCAGCCCCAGCATTTT

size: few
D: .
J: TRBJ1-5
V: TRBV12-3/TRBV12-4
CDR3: CASSPTVKQPQHF
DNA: TGTGCCAGCAGCCCGACAGTAAAGCAGCCCCAGCATTTT

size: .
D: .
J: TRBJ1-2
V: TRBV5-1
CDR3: CASSPGREGNYGYTF
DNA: TGCGCCAGCAGCCCAGGGCGGGAGGGAAACTATGGCTACACCTTC